Listed below are T cell receptor beta chains from one sample, sequenced in a study of blood T cells in healthy people across ages. One entry per CDR3 protein, called by TCRdb with MiXCR from the 5' RACE reads. The sample holds roughly 1,800,000 distinct CDR3 sequences; around 48% are singletons and the top ten take about 2.1%. The sample taken for sequencing was blood. The source of these receptors is a woman aged 40 to 50 in good health. Each CDR3 is given with its conserved first and last residue. Each record gives: V gene, D gene, clone size, J gene, CDR3 DNA, CDR3 protein. D genes are given only for firm matches. Some rows mark clone size as missing; the rest say once, few, many or name a class of expanded clone.

v_gene: TRBV4-3; d_gene: -; abundance: few; j_gene: TRBJ2-5; CDR3nt: TGCGCCAGCAGCCAAGGTTCGGGGGCGGTTCAAGAGACCCAGTACTTC; CDR3aa: CASSQGSGAVQETQYF
v_gene: TRBV20-1; d_gene: TRBD2; abundance: -; j_gene: TRBJ2-1; CDR3nt: TGCAGTGCTAGAGATCTAGCGGGGGGCAATGAGCAGTTCTTC; CDR3aa: CSARDLAGGNEQFF
v_gene: TRBV29-1; d_gene: -; abundance: many; j_gene: TRBJ2-7; CDR3nt: TGCAGCGTGAGATATTCACAGGGTAACGAGCAGTACTTC; CDR3aa: CSVRYSQGNEQYF
v_gene: TRBV6-2/TRBV6-3; d_gene: TRBD2; abundance: -; j_gene: TRBJ2-7; CDR3nt: TGTGCCAGCAGACCGGGGACTATAAGCGAGCAGTACTTC; CDR3aa: CASRPGTISEQYF
v_gene: TRBV7-2; d_gene: TRBD2; abundance: once; j_gene: TRBJ2-7; CDR3nt: TGTGCCAGCAGCTTATCGCTGGTGCGGGGGATCTCCTACGAGCAGTACTTC; CDR3aa: CASSLSLVRGISYEQYF
v_gene: TRBV4-3; d_gene: -; abundance: -; j_gene: TRBJ2-1; CDR3nt: TGCGCCAGCAGCCAAGGGATGCGGGGAAATGAGCAGTTCTTC; CDR3aa: CASSQGMRGNEQFF
v_gene: TRBV7-2; d_gene: -; abundance: -; j_gene: TRBJ2-3; CDR3nt: TGTGCCAGCAGCATTGACTCCTCCTTTAGCACAGATACGCAGTATTTT; CDR3aa: CASSIDSSFSTDTQYF
v_gene: TRBV28; d_gene: TRBD1; abundance: few; j_gene: TRBJ2-6; CDR3nt: TGTGCCAGCACCATGGGACAGGGGTCTGGGGCCAACGTCCTGACTTTC; CDR3aa: CASTMGQGSGANVLTF
v_gene: TRBV7-2; d_gene: TRBD1; abundance: -; j_gene: TRBJ2-1; CDR3nt: TGTGCCAGCAGAACCGGGACAGGGAACGCCAAGGAGCAGTTCTTC; CDR3aa: CASRTGTGNAKEQFF
v_gene: TRBV7-2; d_gene: -; abundance: few; j_gene: TRBJ2-4; CDR3nt: TGTGCCAGCAGCTTAGGAGGCGCCAGGGCCAAAAACATTCAGTACTTC; CDR3aa: CASSLGGARAKNIQYF
v_gene: TRBV7-6; d_gene: -; abundance: -; j_gene: TRBJ2-7; CDR3nt: TGTGCCAGCAGCTTAGCTGACGGAGGCTCCTACGAGCAGTACTTC; CDR3aa: CASSLADGGSYEQYF
v_gene: TRBV29-1; d_gene: -; abundance: many; j_gene: TRBJ2-6; CDR3nt: TGCAGCGTTGGTTTACGGGCCTCTGGGGCCAACGTCCTGACTTTC; CDR3aa: CSVGLRASGANVLTF
v_gene: TRBV20-1; d_gene: -; abundance: -; j_gene: TRBJ1-2; CDR3nt: TGCAGTGCTAGTCCGGTTCGGGTTAATGGCTACACCTTC; CDR3aa: CSASPVRVNGYTF
v_gene: TRBV5-1; d_gene: -; abundance: -; j_gene: TRBJ1-2; CDR3nt: TGCGCCAGCAGCTTGGCCGGGGGGCGCGGCTATGGCTACACCTTC; CDR3aa: CASSLAGGRGYGYTF
v_gene: TRBV9; d_gene: -; abundance: -; j_gene: TRBJ2-5; CDR3nt: TGTGCCAGCAGCGTAGACATATCAGAGACCCAGTACTTC; CDR3aa: CASSVDISETQYF
v_gene: TRBV20-1; d_gene: -; abundance: -; j_gene: TRBJ2-7; CDR3nt: TGCAGTGCTACCGCGGGGAGCTCCTACAATGAGCAGTACTTC; CDR3aa: CSATAGSSYNEQYF
v_gene: TRBV7-9; d_gene: -; abundance: -; j_gene: TRBJ2-3; CDR3nt: TGTGCCAGCAGCCCAGGGGGGACAGAGACAGATACGCAGTATTTT; CDR3aa: CASSPGGTETDTQYF
v_gene: TRBV10-3; d_gene: -; abundance: few; j_gene: TRBJ2-1; CDR3nt: TGTGCCATCAGGGGGACGGGGGCCTACAATGAGCAGTTCTTC; CDR3aa: CAIRGTGAYNEQFF
v_gene: TRBV28; d_gene: -; abundance: -; j_gene: TRBJ2-3; CDR3nt: TGTGCCAGCAGTTTATCGGGACAAGGTAAAGATACGCAGTATTTT; CDR3aa: CASSLSGQGKDTQYF
v_gene: TRBV15; d_gene: TRBD2; abundance: few; j_gene: TRBJ2-1; CDR3nt: TGTGCCACCAGCAGTAGACCGGGACTAGCCTCCTACAATGAGCAGTTCTTC; CDR3aa: CATSSRPGLASYNEQFF
v_gene: TRBV5-1; d_gene: TRBD1; abundance: many; j_gene: TRBJ2-7; CDR3nt: TGTGCCAGCAGCTTTACAGGGGACGAGCAGTACTTC; CDR3aa: CASSFTGDEQYF
v_gene: TRBV14; d_gene: TRBD2; abundance: -; j_gene: TRBJ2-1; CDR3nt: TGTGCCAGCAGCCAATTCCTCAGCGGGGCCGCCGGTAACAATGAGCAGTTCTTC; CDR3aa: CASSQFLSGAAGNNEQFF
v_gene: TRBV6-5; d_gene: -; abundance: -; j_gene: TRBJ2-5; CDR3nt: TGTGCCAGCACTAGGAAAGAGACCCAGTACTTC; CDR3aa: CASTRKETQYF
v_gene: TRBV2; d_gene: TRBD2; abundance: once; j_gene: TRBJ2-4; CDR3nt: TGTGCCAGCCGAAGCGGGGGCTCCGTGGCCAAAAACATTCAGTACTTC; CDR3aa: CASRSGGSVAKNIQYF
v_gene: TRBV4-2; d_gene: TRBD2; abundance: -; j_gene: TRBJ2-7; CDR3nt: TGTGCCAGCAGCCCTACTCCTCCCGGGACTAGCGGTTCCTACAAGCAGTACTTC; CDR3aa: CASSPTPPGTSGSYKQYF
v_gene: TRBV28; d_gene: -; abundance: -; j_gene: TRBJ2-7; CDR3nt: TGTGCCAGCAGTTTTCTCAGGGACTTCTACGAGCAGTACTTC; CDR3aa: CASSFLRDFYEQYF
v_gene: TRBV27; d_gene: TRBD2; abundance: -; j_gene: TRBJ2-1; CDR3nt: TGTGCCAGCAGTTTAAGGGCGGGGGGCACTTACAATGAGCAGTTCTTC; CDR3aa: CASSLRAGGTYNEQFF